This T cell receptor beta chain came from a study of T cells in Graves' hyperthyroidism and ophthalmopathy. The V gene's germline CDR1 is SGHTA and CDR2 FQGTGA. The CDR3 is 15 residues long. J lost 2 bases, V lost 2 bases, and 4 bases had no gene match. Amplification of TCR beta CDR3 regions used RNA as the template. The TCR CDR3 was amplified in a first-round RT-PCR using the HTBI primer set. One entry per CDR3 protein, called by TCRdb with MiXCR from the multiplex PCR reads. The sample records 300,000 to 450,000 distinct CDR3 sequences, approximately 13% being singletons. This clonotype was counted at least ten times. More than 8 ml fresh peripheral blood yielded the PBMCs.

The sequenced material came from blood. The V call is TRBV7-3, the J call TRBJ2-3, with 7 bases matching TRBD2. The source is a man younger than 45 with Graves' hyperthyroidism that later progressed to Graves' ophthalmopathy. The CDR3 DNA follows: TGTGCCAGCAGCTTAGCGGGGGTGTTCACAGATACGCAGTATTTT. It specifies CASSLAGVFTDTQYF.